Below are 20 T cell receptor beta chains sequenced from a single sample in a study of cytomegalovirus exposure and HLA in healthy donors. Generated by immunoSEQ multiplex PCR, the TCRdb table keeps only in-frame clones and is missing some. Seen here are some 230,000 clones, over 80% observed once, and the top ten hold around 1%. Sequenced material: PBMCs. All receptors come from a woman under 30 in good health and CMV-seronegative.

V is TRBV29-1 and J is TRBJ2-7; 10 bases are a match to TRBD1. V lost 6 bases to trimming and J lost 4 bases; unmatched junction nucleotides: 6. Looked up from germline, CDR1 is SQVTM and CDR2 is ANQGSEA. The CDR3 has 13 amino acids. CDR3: CSVTGTGVYEQYF. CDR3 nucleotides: TGCAGCGTCACCGGGACAGGGGTGTACGAGCAGTACTTC.

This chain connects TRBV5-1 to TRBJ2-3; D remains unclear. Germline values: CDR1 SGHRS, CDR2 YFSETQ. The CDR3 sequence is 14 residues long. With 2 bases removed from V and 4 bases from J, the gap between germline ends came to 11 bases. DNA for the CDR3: TGCGCCAGCAGCTTCGACTCAAACTCAGATACGCAGTATTTT. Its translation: CASSFDSNSDTQYF. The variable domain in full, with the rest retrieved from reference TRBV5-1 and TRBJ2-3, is KAGVTQTPRYLIKTRGQQVTLSCSPISGHRSVSWYQQTPGQGLQFLFEYFSETQRNKGNFPGRFSGRQFSNSRSEMNVSTLELGDSALYLCASSFDSNSDTQYFGPGTRLTVL.

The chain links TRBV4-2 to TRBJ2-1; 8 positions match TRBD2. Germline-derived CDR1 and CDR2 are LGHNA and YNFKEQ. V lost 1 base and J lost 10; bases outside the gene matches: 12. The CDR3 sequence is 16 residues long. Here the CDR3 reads CASSQGSRTSTQEQFF. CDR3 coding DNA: TGTGCCAGCAGCCAAGGGTCGCGGACTAGCACCCAAGAGCAGTTCTTC.

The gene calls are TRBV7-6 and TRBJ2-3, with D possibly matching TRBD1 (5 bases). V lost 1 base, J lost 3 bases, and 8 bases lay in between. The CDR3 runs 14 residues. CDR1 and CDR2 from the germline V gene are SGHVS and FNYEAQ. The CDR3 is CASSLGPGTDTQYF. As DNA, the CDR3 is TGTGCCAGCAGCTTAGGTCCAGGGACAGATACGCAGTATTTT.

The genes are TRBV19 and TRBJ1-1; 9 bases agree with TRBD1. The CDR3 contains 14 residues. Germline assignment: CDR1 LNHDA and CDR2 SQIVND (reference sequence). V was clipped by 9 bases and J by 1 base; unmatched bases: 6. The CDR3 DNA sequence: TGTGCCAGCCGAGACAGGGGGGGGAACACTGAAGCTTTCTTT. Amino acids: CASRDRGGNTEAFF.

CDR3 residues: CASSQEGGRSTYEQYF. In DNA form, the CDR3 reads TGCGCCAGCAGCCAAGAGGGGGGGAGGAGTACCTACGAGCAGTACTTC. The V call is TRBV4-1, the J call TRBJ2-7, with 7 positions matching TRBD2. The CDR3 extends over 16 amino acids. With 0 bases clipped from V and 2 bases from J, the junction kept 7 bases outside the gene matches. CDR1 is MGHRA, CDR2 YSYEKL, per germline.

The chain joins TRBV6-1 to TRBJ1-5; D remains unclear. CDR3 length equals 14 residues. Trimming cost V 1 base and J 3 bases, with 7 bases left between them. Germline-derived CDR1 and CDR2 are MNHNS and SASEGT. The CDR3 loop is CASSEVQINQPQHF. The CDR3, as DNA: TGTGCCAGCAGTGAAGTACAGATCAATCAGCCCCAGCATTTT.

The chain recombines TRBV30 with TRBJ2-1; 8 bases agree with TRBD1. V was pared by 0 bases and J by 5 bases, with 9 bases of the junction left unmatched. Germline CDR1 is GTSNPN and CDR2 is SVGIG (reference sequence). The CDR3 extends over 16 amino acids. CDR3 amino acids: CAWSVPGQGLHNEQFF. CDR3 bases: TGTGCCTGGAGTGTACCCGGACAGGGATTGCACAATGAGCAGTTCTTC.

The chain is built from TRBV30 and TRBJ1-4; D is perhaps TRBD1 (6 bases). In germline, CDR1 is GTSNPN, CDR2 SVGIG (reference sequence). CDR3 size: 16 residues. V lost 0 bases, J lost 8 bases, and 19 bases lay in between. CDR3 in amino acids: CAWSVGVDRSGEKLFF. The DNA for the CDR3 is TGTGCCTGGAGTGTAGGGGTCGACAGGTCGGGCGAAAAACTGTTTTTT.

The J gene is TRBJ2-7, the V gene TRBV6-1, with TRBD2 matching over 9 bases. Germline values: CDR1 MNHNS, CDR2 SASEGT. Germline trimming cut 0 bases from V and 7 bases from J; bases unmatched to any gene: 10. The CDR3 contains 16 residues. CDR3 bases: TGTGCCAGCAGTGAAGCGCTGATAGCGGGAGAGGGTGAGCAGTACTTC. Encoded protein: CASSEALIAGEGEQYF.

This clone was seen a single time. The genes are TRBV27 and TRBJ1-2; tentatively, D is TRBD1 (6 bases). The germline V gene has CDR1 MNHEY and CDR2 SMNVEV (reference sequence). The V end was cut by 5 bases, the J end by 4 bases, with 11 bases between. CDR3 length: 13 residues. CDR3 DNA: TGTGCCAGCAGTCCGACAGGTCCCTATGGCTACACCTTC. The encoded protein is CASSPTGPYGYTF.

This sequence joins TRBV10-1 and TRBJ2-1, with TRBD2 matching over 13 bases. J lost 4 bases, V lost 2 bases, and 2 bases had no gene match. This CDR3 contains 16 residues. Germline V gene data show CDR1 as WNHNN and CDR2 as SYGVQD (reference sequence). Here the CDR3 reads CASSEKGLAGYNEQFF. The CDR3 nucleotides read TGCGCCAGCAGTGAGAAGGGACTAGCGGGGTACAATGAGCAGTTCTTC.

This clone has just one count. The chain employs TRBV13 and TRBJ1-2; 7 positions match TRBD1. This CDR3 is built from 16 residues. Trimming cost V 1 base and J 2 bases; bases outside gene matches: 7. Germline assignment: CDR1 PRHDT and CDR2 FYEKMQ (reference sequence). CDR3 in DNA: TGTGCCAGCAGCTTAGCCTTGACAGGGACCAACTATGGCTACACCTTC. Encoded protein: CASSLALTGTNYGYTF.

This CDR3 reads CASRGYTEAFF. The DNA of the CDR3 is TGTGCCTCCAGGGGCTACACTGAAGCTTTCTTT. The chain joins TRBV28 to TRBJ1-1, with D possibly TRBD1 on 6 matching bases. Per germline, CDR1 MDHEN and CDR2 SYDVKM. The CDR3 totals 11 residues. V shed 11 bases and J shed 3 bases, with 10 bases lying between them.

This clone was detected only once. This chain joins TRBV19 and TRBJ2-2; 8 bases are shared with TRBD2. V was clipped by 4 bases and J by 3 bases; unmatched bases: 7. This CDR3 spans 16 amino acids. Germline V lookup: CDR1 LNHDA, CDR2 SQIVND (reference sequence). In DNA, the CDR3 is TGTGCCAGTAGTACTACTAGCGGCTCTTACACCGGGGAGCTGTTTTTT. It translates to CASSTTSGSYTGELFF.

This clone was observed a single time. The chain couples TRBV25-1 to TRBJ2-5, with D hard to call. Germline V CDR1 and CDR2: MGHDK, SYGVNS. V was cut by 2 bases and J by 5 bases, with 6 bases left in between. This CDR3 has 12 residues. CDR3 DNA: TGTGCCAGCAGTGAAGTTACTGAGACCCAGTACTTC. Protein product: CASSEVTETQYF.

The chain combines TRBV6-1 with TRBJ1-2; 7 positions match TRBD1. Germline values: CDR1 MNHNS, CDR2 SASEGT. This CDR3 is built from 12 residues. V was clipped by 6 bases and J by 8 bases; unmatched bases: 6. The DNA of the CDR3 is TGTGCCAGCAGCCTCACAGGGGTCGGCTACACCTTC. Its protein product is CASSLTGVGYTF.

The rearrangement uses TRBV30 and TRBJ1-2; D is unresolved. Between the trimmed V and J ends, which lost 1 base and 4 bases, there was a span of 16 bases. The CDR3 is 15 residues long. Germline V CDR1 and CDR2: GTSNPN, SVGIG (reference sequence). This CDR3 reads CAWSGQVLATYGYTF. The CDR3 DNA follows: TGTGCCTGGAGTGGACAAGTTCTGGCGACCTATGGCTACACCTTC.

The CDR3 coding sequence is TGTGCCAGCAGTCAAGGGGGGGAACTCTACGAGCTCGGGAAGTACTTC. The encoded protein is CASSQGGELYELGKYF. The chain is built from TRBV27 and TRBJ2-7; the D gene is possibly TRBD2 (7 bases). The V gene lost 5 bases and the J gene lost 11 bases, with 28 bases spanning the gap. CDR3 length: 16 amino acids. Germline CDR1 reads MNHEY; CDR2 reads SMNVEV (reference sequence).

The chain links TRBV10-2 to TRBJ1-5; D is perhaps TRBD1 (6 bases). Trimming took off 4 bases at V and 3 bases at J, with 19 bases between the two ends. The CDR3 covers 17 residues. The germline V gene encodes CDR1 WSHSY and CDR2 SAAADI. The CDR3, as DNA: TGCGCCAGCAGTGCAACCCGGGACACGGAATTCAATCAGCCCCAGCATTTT. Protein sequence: CASSATRDTEFNQPQHF.